Listed below are T cell receptor beta chains from one sample, sequenced in a study of blood T cells in healthy people across ages. TCRdb called the 5' RACE reads again in MiXCR, with one record for every CDR3 protein. The sample lists a few hundred thousand distinct CDR3 sequences; 25% to 30% were seen once. Specimen: blood. The receptors here all came from a woman aged 70 to 79 in good health. Both conserved end residues are part of each CDR3. The D gene is left open where the match is weak. Only part of the rows carry a size: once, few, many, or a class if the clone is expanded.

clone size	V gene	D gene	J gene	CDR3 protein	CDR3 DNA
few	TRBV11-2	TRBD1	TRBJ2-1	CASSSMIGDRYNEQFF	TGTGCCAGCAGCTCCATGATAGGGGACAGGTATAATGAGCAGTTCTTC
few	TRBV3-1	-	TRBJ1-1	CASSLHPSGDPEAFF	TGTGCCAGCAGCCTCCACCCTAGTGGGGATCCTGAAGCTTTCTTT
-	TRBV24-1	-	TRBJ1-1	CATSDNREGTEAFF	TGTGCCACCAGTGACAACAGGGAAGGTACTGAAGCTTTCTTT
few	TRBV5-1	TRBD1	TRBJ2-3	CASRPSSDRPARLDTQYF	TGCGCCAGCAGACCCTCCTCGGACAGGCCCGCCCGTCTGGATACGCAGTATTTT
-	TRBV20-1	TRBD2	TRBJ2-1	CSARFGTSQFF	TGCAGTGCTAGATTCGGGACTAGCCAGTTCTTC
-	TRBV20-1	-	TRBJ2-7	CSARDLSGYEQYF	TGCAGTGCTAGAGATCTATCCGGGTACGAGCAGTACTTC
-	TRBV7-3	-	TRBJ2-1	CASGFVPLDEQFF	TGTGCCAGCGGCTTTGTACCCTTGGATGAGCAGTTCTTC
-	TRBV28	TRBD1	TRBJ1-5	CASNPPRGNQPQHF	TGTGCCAGCAACCCTCCCAGGGGGAATCAGCCCCAGCATTTT
few	TRBV10-3	-	TRBJ1-1	CAIGPKWDTEAFF	TGTGCCATCGGACCCAAATGGGACACTGAAGCTTTCTTT
-	TRBV6-1	-	TRBJ1-1	CVSSGGGWTEAFF	TGTGTCAGCAGCGGGGGGGGTTGGACTGAAGCTTTCTTT
many	TRBV7-8	TRBD2	TRBJ2-2	CASSNTWASGIGTGELFF	TGTGCCAGCAGCAACACGTGGGCTAGCGGGATCGGGACCGGGGAGCTGTTTTTT
-	TRBV7-9	-	TRBJ1-5	CASSSTGQPQHF	TGTGCCAGCAGCTCTACAGGCCAGCCCCAGCATTTT
-	TRBV2	TRBD1	TRBJ2-5	CASSGDSGIGETQYF	TGTGCCAGCAGTGGGGACAGTGGGATAGGAGAGACCCAGTACTTC
-	TRBV6-6	-	TRBJ1-4	CASSGGLDEKLFF	TGTGCCAGCAGTGGGGGGCTAGATGAAAAACTGTTTTTT
-	TRBV28	-	TRBJ2-5	CASSFSQNTQETQYF	TGTGCCAGCAGTTTCTCACAAAATACCCAAGAGACCCAGTACTTC
few	TRBV19	TRBD1	TRBJ2-7	CASSHRGTSYEQYF	TGTGCCAGTAGTCACAGGGGAACCTCCTACGAGCAGTACTTC
-	TRBV6-5	-	TRBJ2-3	CASSSSFYSSTDTQYF	TGTGCCAGCAGTTCCTCTTTTTACTCTAGCACAGATACGCAGTATTTT
-	TRBV28	-	TRBJ2-7	CASSFHLSSYEQYF	TGTGCCAGCAGTTTCCACCTGAGCTCCTACGAGCAGTACTTC
few	TRBV6-5	-	TRBJ2-5	CASSWFGGKGQETQYF	TGCGCCAGCAGTTGGTTTGGGGGTAAGGGGCAAGAGACCCAGTACTTC
few	TRBV20-1	TRBD1	TRBJ2-7	CSATPGQGSYEQYF	TGCAGTGCTACCCCGGGACAGGGATCCTACGAGCAGTACTTC
few	TRBV6-5	-	TRBJ2-4	CASSYSDIQYF	TGTGCCAGCAGTTACTCGGACATTCAGTACTTC
-	TRBV11-2	-	TRBJ2-3	CASSLVGQTSDTQYF	TGTGCCAGCAGCTTAGTCGGACAGACCTCAGATACGCAGTATTTT
few	TRBV6-5	TRBD1	TRBJ1-4	CASSQGGSNEKLFF	TGTGCCAGCAGCCAAGGGGGCTCTAATGAAAAACTGTTTTTT
few	TRBV10-2	-	TRBJ2-7	CASSESGYEQYF	TGCGCCAGCAGTGAGTCGGGATACGAGCAGTACTTC
few	TRBV20-1	-	TRBJ2-4	CSATPGGTPEDIQYF	TGCAGTGCTACCCCAGGCGGGACCCCAGAGGACATTCAGTACTTC
-	TRBV20-1	TRBD2	TRBJ2-3	CSARDRTSGRGDTQYF	TGCAGTGCTAGAGATCGGACTAGCGGGAGAGGCGATACGCAGTATTTT
few	TRBV28	-	TRBJ2-2	CASSFGGRRTGELFF	TGTGCCAGCAGTTTTGGCGGCAGAAGGACCGGGGAGCTGTTTTTT
-	TRBV12-3/TRBV12-4	-	TRBJ2-7	CASSSRRGRTFQAYEQYF	TGTGCCAGCAGTTCGCGTCGTGGTAGAACCTTTCAGGCCTACGAGCAGTACTTC
few	TRBV6-5	-	TRBJ1-1	CASSYSETTEAFF	TGTGCCAGCAGTTACTCTGAGACCACTGAAGCTTTCTTT
medium-sized	TRBV6-6	TRBD2	TRBJ2-1	CASSYSGLAGAYNEQFF	TGTGCCAGCAGTTACTCGGGGCTAGCGGGAGCCTACAATGAGCAGTTCTTC
few	TRBV5-6	TRBD2	TRBJ2-7	CASSLTSGRGYEQYF	TGTGCCAGCAGCTTGACTAGCGGGAGAGGCTACGAGCAGTACTTC
few	TRBV28	-	TRBJ2-2	CASRRTRQGTGELFF	TGTGCCAGCAGAAGGACTAGACAGGGTACCGGGGAGCTGTTTTTT
few	TRBV18	-	TRBJ2-7	CASSTGSVEQYF	TGTGCCAGCTCAACAGGATCGGTCGAGCAGTACTTC